This T cell receptor beta chain is from a study of cytomegalovirus exposure and HLA in healthy donors. For this clone: Its antigen is not known.

CDR1 and CDR2 (germline): SNHLY, FYNNEI. The CDR3 length is 14 residues. V lost 10 bases, J lost 4 bases, and 7 bases stayed unmatched. Findings of the study overall: Several V segments, TRBV6-2 and TRBV6-3 among them, could not be told apart and were dropped. Roughly even sequencing depth across donors was the assumption behind the presence/absence analyses. Earlier analysis found most TCR beta V segments productive about 87% or about 30% of the time. The authors later found HLA-associated TCR beta chains more clonally expanded than equally common others.

Primers for the PCR totalled 60 Vbeta and 13 Jbeta. Only in-frame clones appear in the TCRdb table, and some are missing; sequencing was by immunoSEQ multiplex PCR. The profile covers about 150,000 clones, with 65% to 80% appearing a single time and roughly an eighth taken by the ten largest. The clonotype was recovered from a man aged 35 to 55 in good health and CMV-seropositive. Sequences were obtained from PBMCs. V gene TRBV2 combines with J gene TRBJ1-6, with TRBD1 identical over 7 bases. The CDR3 protein is CATRRDRYNSPLHF. CDR3 bases: TGTGCCACCAGGAGGGACAGATATAATTCACCCCTCCACTTT.